Described below is a single T cell receptor beta chain sequence and its context. Trimming took 4 bases from V and 5 from J; bases not matched to a gene: 2. The CDR3 is 13 amino acids. Germline V gene sequence: CDR1 SGDLS, CDR2 YYNGEE. The data originate from a study of T cell changes during pregnancy in multiple sclerosis. The table came from immunoSEQ multiplex PCR; TCRdb's copy has only in-frame clones and leaves some out. The sample consists of 25,000 to 35,000 clones, 90% to 95% of them appearing once. The material sequenced was CD8+ T cells from peripheral blood mononuclear cells, taken before pregnancy. This rearrangement joins TRBV9 to TRBJ1-2; 10 bases line up with TRBD1. This TCR was sampled from a female donor with multiple sclerosis, enrolled in a pregnancy study. The CDR3 DNA reads TGTGCCAGCAGCCTGGGACAGGGGTATGGCTACACCTTC. Its translation is CASSLGQGYGYTF.